This T cell receptor beta chain was documented in a study of CD8 T cells in ankylosing spondylitis. The TCR beta libraries were generated through quantitative 5'-RACE incorporating molecular barcodes. MiXCR, run by TCRdb on the 5' RACE reads, gives a single entry per CDR3 protein. The top ten hold about 0.94% of the sample, which has fewer than 450,000 distinct CDR3 sequences, 17% seen once. As regards this clonotype: Its antigen is not known.

General study points: The authors found the disease-linked clones to be CD8+ and relatively rare in peripheral blood. About 8 highly homologous variants made up a TCR beta motif, and this motif appeared characteristic of ankylosing spondylitis blood.

The germline V gene has CDR1 SGHKS and CDR2 YYEKEE (reference sequence). V dropped 3 bases and J dropped 10 bases, with 8 bases sitting between them. The CDR3 totals 11 residues. This TCR was sampled from a male donor with ankylosing spondylitis. The chain carries TRBV5-5 and TRBJ2-1; D unclear. Sequencing used blood, either unsorted or a sorted T cell fraction (not recorded which). Written as DNA, the CDR3 is TGTGCCAGCAGCTCCAGAGAAGAGCAGTTCTTC. Its translation: CASSSREEQFF.